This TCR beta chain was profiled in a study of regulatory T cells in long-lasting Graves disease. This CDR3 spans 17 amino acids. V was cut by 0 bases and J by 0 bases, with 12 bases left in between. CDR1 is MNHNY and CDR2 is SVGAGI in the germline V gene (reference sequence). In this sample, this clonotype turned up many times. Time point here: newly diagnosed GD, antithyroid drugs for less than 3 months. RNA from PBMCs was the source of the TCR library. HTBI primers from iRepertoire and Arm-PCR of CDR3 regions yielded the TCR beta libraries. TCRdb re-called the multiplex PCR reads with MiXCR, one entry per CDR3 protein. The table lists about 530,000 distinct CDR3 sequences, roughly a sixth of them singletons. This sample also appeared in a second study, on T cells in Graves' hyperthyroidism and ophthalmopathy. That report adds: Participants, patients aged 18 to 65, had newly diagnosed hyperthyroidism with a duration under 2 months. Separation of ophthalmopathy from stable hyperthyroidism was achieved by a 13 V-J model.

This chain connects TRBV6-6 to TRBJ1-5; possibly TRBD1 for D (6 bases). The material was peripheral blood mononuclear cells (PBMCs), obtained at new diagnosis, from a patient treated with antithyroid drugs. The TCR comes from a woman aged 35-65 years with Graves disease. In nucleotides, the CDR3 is TGTGCCAGCAGTTACTCGAGCGGACAGTATAGCAATCAGCCCCAGCATTTT. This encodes CASSYSSGQYSNQPQHF.